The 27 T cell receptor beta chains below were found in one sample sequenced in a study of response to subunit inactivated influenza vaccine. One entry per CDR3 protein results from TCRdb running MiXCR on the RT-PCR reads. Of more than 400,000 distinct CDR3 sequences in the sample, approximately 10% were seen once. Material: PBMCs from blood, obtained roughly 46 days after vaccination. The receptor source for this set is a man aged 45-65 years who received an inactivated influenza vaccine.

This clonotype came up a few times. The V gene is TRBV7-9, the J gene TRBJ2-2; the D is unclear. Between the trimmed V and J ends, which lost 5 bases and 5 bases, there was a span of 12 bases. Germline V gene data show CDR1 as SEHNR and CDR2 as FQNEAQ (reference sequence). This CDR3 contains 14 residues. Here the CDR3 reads CASSPQSFTGELFF. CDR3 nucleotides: TGTGCCAGCAGCCCCCAATCGTTTACCGGGGAGCTGTTTTTT.

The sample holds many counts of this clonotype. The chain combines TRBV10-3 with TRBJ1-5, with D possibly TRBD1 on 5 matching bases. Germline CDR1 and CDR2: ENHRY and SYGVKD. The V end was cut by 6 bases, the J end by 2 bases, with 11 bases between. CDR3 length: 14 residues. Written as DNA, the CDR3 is TGTGCCATCAGGTCGGGAGGGGGCAATCAGCCCCAGCATTTT. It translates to CAIRSGGGNQPQHF.

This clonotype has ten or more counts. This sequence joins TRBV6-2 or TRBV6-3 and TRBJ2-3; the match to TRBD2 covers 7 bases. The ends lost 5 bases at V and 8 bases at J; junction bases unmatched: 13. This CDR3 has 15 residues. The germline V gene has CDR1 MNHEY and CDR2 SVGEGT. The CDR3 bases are TGTGCCAGCAGTCCCTTGGGACTATCGAAGGCTACGCAGTATTTT. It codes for CASSPLGLSKATQYF.

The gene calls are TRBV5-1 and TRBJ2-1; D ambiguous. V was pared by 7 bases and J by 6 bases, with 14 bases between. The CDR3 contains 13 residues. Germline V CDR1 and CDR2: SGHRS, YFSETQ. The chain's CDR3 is CASSGLETNEQFF. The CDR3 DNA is TGCGCCAGCTCCGGTCTAGAGACCAATGAGCAGTTCTTC.

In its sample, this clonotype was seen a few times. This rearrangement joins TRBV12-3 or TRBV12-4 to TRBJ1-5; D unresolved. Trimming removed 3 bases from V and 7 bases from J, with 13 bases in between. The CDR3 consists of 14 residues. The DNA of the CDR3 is TGTGCCAGCAGTTTTTCGCAGGCGGCCCAGCCCCAGCATTTT. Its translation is CASSFSQAAQPQHF.

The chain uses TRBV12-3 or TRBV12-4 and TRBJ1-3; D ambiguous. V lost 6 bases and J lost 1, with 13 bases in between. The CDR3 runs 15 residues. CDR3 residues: CASSPSRASGNTIYF. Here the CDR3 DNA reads TGTGCCAGCAGCCCCTCACGAGCTTCTGGAAACACCATATATTTT.

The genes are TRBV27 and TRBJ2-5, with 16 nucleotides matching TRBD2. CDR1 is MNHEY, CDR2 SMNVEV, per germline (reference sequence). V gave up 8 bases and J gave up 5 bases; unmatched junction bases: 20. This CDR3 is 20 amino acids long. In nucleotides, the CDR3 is TGTGCCAGCCCCACCGGGACTAGCGGGGGGGCCAGCTTTTTCGGGGAGACCCAGTACTTC. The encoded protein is CASPTGTSGGASFFGETQYF.

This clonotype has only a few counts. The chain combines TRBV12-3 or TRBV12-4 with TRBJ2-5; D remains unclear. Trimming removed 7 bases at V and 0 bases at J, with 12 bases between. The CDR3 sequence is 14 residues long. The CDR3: CASTLDGNQETQYF. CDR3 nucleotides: TGTGCCAGCACCCTGGACGGAAACCAAGAGACCCAGTACTTC.

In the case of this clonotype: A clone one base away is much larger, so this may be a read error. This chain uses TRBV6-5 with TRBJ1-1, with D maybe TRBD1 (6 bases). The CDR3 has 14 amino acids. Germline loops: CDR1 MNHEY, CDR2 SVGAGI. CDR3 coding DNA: TGTGCCAGAAGTTACTTACAGGGGAACACTGAAGCTTTCTTT. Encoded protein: CARSYLQGNTEAFF.

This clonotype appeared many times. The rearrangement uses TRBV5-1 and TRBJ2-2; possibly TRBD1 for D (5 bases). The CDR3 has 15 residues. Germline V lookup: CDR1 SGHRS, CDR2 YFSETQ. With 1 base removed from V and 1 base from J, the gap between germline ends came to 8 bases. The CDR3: CASSLWQGNTGELFF. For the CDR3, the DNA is TGCGCCAGCAGCTTGTGGCAGGGGAACACCGGGGAGCTGTTTTTT. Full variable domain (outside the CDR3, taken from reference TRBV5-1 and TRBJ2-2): KAGVTQTPRYLIKTRGQQVTLSCSPISGHRSVSWYQQTPGQGLQFLFEYFSETQRNKGNFPGRFSGRQFSNSRSEMNVSTLELGDSALYLCASSLWQGNTGELFFGEGSRLTVL.

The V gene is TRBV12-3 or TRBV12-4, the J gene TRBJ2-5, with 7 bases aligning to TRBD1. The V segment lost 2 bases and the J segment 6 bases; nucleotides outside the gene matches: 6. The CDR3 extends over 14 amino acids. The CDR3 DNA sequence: TGTGCCAGCAGTTTACTCGGACAGGCCCAGACCCAGTACTTC. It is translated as CASSLLGQAQTQYF.

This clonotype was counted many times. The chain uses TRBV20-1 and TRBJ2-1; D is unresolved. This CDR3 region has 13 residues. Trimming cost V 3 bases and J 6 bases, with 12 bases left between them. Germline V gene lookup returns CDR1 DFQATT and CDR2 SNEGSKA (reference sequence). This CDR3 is CSASRQRSNEQFF. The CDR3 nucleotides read TGCAGTGCTAGTAGACAAAGAAGCAATGAGCAGTTCTTC.

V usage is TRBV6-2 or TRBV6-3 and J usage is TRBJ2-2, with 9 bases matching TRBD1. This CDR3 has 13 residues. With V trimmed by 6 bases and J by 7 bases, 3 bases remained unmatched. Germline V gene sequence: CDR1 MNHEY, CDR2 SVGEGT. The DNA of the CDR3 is TGTGCCAGCAGGGACAGGGGAAACGGGGAGCTGTTTTTT. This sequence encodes CASRDRGNGELFF.

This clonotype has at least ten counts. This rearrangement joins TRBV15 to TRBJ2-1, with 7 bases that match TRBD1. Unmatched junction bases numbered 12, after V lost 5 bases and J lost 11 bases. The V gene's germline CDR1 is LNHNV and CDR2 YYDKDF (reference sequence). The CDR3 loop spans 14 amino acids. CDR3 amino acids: CATSRRGQPSKQFF. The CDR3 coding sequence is TGTGCCACCAGCCGAAGGGGACAGCCCTCCAAGCAGTTCTTC.

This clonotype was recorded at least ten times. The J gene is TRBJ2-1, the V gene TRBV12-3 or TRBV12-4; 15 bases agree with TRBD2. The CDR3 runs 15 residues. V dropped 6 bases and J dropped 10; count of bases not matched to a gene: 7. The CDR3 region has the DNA TGTGCCAGCAGCCAAACCGGGACTAGCGGGAGGGAGCAGTTCTTC. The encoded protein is CASSQTGTSGREQFF.

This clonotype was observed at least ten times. The CDR3 DNA follows: TGCAGTGCTAGAGATCCGCGGGACGGGGAGACCCAGTACTTC. This gives the protein CSARDPRDGETQYF. V usage is TRBV20-1 and J usage is TRBJ2-5; maybe TRBD2 (6 bases). The CDR3 is made up of 14 amino acids. From germline, CDR1 is DFQATT and CDR2 SNEGSKA (reference sequence). Deletions cut 0 bases from V and 5 bases from J, with 13 bases between.

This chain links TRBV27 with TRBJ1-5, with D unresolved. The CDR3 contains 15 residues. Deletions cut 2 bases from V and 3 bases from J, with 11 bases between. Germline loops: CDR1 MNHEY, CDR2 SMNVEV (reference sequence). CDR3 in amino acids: CASSLGPPNNQPQHF. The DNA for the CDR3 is TGTGCCAGCAGTTTAGGACCCCCCAACAATCAGCCCCAGCATTTT.

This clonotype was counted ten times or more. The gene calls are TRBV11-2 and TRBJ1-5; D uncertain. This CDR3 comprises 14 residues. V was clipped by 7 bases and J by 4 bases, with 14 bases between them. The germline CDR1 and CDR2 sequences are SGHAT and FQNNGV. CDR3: CASTTPWANQPQHF. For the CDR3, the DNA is TGTGCCAGCACCACCCCCTGGGCAAATCAGCCCCAGCATTTT.

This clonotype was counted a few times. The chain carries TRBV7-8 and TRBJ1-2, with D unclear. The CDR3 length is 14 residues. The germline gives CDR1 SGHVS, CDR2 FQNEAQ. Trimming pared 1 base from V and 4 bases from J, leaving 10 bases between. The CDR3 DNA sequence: TGTGCCAGCAGCTTAGGTGCCGGCCCCTATGGCTACACCTTC. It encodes CASSLGAGPYGYTF.

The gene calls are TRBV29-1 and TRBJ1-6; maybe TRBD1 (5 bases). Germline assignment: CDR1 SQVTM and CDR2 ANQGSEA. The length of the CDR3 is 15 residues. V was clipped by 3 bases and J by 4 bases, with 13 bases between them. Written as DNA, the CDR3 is TGCAGCGTTGAGGGTCGGGGGATTTATAATTCACCCCTCCACTTT. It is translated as CSVEGRGIYNSPLHF.

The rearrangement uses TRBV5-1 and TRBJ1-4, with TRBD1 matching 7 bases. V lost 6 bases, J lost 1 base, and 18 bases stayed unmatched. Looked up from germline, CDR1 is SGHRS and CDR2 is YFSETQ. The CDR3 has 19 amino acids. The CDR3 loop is CASTAWDLDRVGTNEKLFF. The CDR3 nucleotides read TGCGCCAGCACCGCCTGGGATTTAGACAGGGTTGGAACTAATGAAAAACTGTTTTTT.

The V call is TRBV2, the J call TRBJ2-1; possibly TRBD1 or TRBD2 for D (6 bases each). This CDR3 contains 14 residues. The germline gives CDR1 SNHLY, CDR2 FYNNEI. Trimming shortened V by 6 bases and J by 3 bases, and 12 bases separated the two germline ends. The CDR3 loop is CASSGRGHYNEQFF. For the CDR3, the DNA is TGTGCCAGCAGCGGGCGGGGACACTACAATGAGCAGTTCTTC.

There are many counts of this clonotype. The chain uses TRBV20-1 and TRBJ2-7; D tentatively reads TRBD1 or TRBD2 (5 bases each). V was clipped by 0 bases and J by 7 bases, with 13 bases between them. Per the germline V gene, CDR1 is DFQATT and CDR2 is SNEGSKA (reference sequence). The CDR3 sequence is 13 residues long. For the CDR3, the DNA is TGCAGTGCTAGAGATCTTCGGGGCCAAGAGCAGTACTTC. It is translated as CSARDLRGQEQYF.

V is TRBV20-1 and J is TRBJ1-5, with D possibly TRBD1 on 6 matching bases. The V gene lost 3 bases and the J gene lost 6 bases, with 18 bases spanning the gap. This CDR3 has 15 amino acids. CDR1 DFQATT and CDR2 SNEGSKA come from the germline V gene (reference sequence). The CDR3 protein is CSARGGGLEGQPQHF. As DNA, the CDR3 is TGCAGTGCTAGGGGGGGCGGCCTGGAAGGTCAGCCCCAGCATTTT.

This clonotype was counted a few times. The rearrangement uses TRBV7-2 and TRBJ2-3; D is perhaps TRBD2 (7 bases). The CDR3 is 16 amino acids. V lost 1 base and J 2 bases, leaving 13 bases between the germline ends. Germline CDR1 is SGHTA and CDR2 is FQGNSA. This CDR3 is CASSLVGGAYTDTQYF. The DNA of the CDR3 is TGTGCCAGCAGCTTAGTAGGGGGGGCCTACACAGATACGCAGTATTTT. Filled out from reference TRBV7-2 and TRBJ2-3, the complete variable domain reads GAGVSQSPSNKVTEKGKDVELRCDPISGHTALYWYRQSLGQGLEFLIYFQGNSAPDKSGLPSDRFSAERTGGSVSTLTIQRTQQEDSAVYLCASSLVGGAYTDTQYFGPGTRLTVL.

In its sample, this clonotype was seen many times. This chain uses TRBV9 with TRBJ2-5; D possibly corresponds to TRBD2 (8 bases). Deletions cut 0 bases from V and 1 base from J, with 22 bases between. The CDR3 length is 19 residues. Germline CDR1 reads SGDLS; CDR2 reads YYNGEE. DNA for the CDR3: TGTGCCAGCAGCGTAGCTCGAGAGGGGGCGGGAGGACTCCAAGAGACCCAGTACTTC. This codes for CASSVAREGAGGLQETQYF.

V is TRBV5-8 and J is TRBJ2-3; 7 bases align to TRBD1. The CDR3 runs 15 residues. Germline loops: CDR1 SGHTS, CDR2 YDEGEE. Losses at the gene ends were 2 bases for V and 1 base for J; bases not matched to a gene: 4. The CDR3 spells CASSLDRVGTDTQYF. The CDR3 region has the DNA TGTGCCAGCAGCTTAGACAGGGTCGGCACAGATACGCAGTATTTT.